A single sample gave rise to the 12 T cell receptor beta chains below, sequenced in a study of CD8 T cells in ankylosing spondylitis. Via MiXCR, TCRdb re-called the 5' RACE reads, giving one row per CDR3 protein. The sample lists some 240,000 distinct CDR3 sequences, under 20% occurring once. Sequencing was performed on blood, either unsorted or a sorted T cell fraction (not recorded which). The receptors stem from a male donor with ankylosing spondylitis or in good health (not recorded which).

This clonotype was seen a handful of times. The chain joins TRBV5-1 to TRBJ2-1; 12 bases fit TRBD2. CDR1 and CDR2 from the germline V gene are SGHRS and YFSETQ. Unmatched junction bases numbered 7, after V lost 0 bases and J lost 6 bases. CDR3 length: 17 amino acids. CDR3 nucleotide sequence: TGCGCCAGCAGCTTGGATGGACTAGCGGGACCTTCCAATGAGCAGTTCTTC. Translation: CASSLDGLAGPSNEQFF.

Here the CDR3 reads CSVEDPRAFF. CDR3 bases: TGCAGCGTTGAAGATCCGAGAGCTTTCTTT. The rearrangement joins TRBV29-1 to TRBJ1-1, with no clear D. The V gene lost 0 bases and the J gene lost 10 bases, with 6 bases spanning the gap. Germline loops: CDR1 SQVTM, CDR2 ANQGSEA. The CDR3 runs 10 residues.

This clonotype came up many times. The rearrangement links TRBV20-1 to TRBJ2-5; the match to TRBD2 covers 9 bases. This CDR3 is built from 17 residues. Germline trimming cut 1 base from V and 1 base from J; bases unmatched to any gene: 10. The V gene's germline CDR1 is DFQATT and CDR2 SNEGSKA (reference sequence). CDR3 amino acids: CSARGSSAGGPQETQYF. The CDR3 nucleotides are TGCAGTGCTAGAGGGTCCTCGGCGGGAGGGCCCCAAGAGACCCAGTACTTC.

The chain combines TRBV2 with TRBJ2-1; D perhaps matches TRBD2 (6 bases). The CDR3 loop spans 18 amino acids. V was cut by 0 bases and J by 4 bases, with 19 bases left in between. Germline values: CDR1 SNHLY, CDR2 FYNNEI. The CDR3 region has the DNA TGTGCCAGCAGTGAAGCGGAGGGTCGTGGGCCCCGTTACAATGAGCAGTTCTTC. Translated: CASSEAEGRGPRYNEQFF.

This clonotype was seen more than once but under ten times. The chain joins TRBV12-3 or TRBV12-4 to TRBJ2-7; D not certain. This CDR3 is 13 amino acids long. The V and J ends lost 6 bases and 2 bases respectively, with 11 bases between them. DNA of the CDR3: TGTGCCAGCAGCTTGCTCCCGACCTACGAGCAGTACTTC. It codes for CASSLLPTYEQYF.

This clonotype was observed many times. The CDR3 DNA sequence: TGTGCCAGCAGCCAACCCCCAGGGGGAAGTGATCAGCCCCAGCATTTT. Its translation: CASSQPPGGSDQPQHF. The chain employs TRBV6-8 and TRBJ1-5; 7 bases are a match to TRBD1. V lost 6 bases to trimming and J lost 5 bases; unmatched junction nucleotides: 13. The CDR3 extends over 16 amino acids. Per the germline V gene, CDR1 is MNHGY and CDR2 is SAAAGT.

The gene calls are TRBV2 and TRBJ1-3, with TRBD1 as a possible D gene (6 bases). The V and J ends lost 4 bases and 7 bases respectively, with 11 bases between them. The germline V gene encodes CDR1 SNHLY and CDR2 FYNNEI. The CDR3 loop spans 13 amino acids. The CDR3 loop reads CASSAGGANTIYF. In DNA form, the CDR3 reads TGTGCCAGCAGTGCGGGGGGGGCGAACACCATATATTTT.

V gene TRBV7-9 combines with J gene TRBJ2-7; a weak D match, TRBD2 (5 bases). This CDR3 spans 17 amino acids. The V and J ends lost 4 bases and 3 bases respectively, with 22 bases between them. Germline CDR1 reads SEHNR; CDR2 reads FQNEAQ (reference sequence). In DNA, the CDR3 is TGTGCCAGCAGCTACCCGTACGGGGAAATAATGAGCTACGAGCAGTACTTC. As protein: CASSYPYGEIMSYEQYF.

This clonotype turned up a few times. The chain carries TRBV11-2 and TRBJ2-7; 7 nucleotides agree with TRBD1. CDR3 length equals 14 residues. Germline CDR1 is SGHAT and CDR2 is FQNNGV. The V segment lost 2 bases and the J segment 5 bases; nucleotides outside the gene matches: 6. The CDR3 protein is CASSLTGEKNEQYF. The CDR3 DNA sequence: TGTGCCAGCAGCTTAACAGGGGAGAAGAACGAGCAGTACTTC.

The genes are TRBV4-1 and TRBJ2-5; TRBD1 is a possible D gene (6 bases). V lost 0 bases and J 1 base, leaving 15 bases between the germline ends. The CDR3 runs to 17 residues. Germline CDR1 reads MGHRA; CDR2 reads YSYEKL. The CDR3 loop is CASSQEGYRETQETQYF. DNA of the CDR3: TGCGCCAGCAGCCAAGAGGGCTACAGGGAAACCCAAGAGACCCAGTACTTC.

The CDR3 DNA follows: TGTGCCAGCAGTTACAGCGCAGGGCACACCGGGGAGCTGTTTTTT. Translated, it gives CASSYSAGHTGELFF. The chain joins TRBV6-5 to TRBJ2-2; a possible D gene is TRBD1 (5 bases). This CDR3 is 15 amino acids long. Germline CDR1 is MNHEY and CDR2 is SVGAGI. Trimming took 2 bases from V and 3 from J, leaving 10 bases between them.

This clonotype occurred a few times. This chain uses TRBV27 with TRBJ1-5; 7 bases fit TRBD1. The germline V gene encodes CDR1 MNHEY and CDR2 SMNVEV (reference sequence). The CDR3 sequence is 14 residues long. With V trimmed by 6 bases and J by 4 bases, 6 bases remained unmatched. The CDR3 loop is CASRRTGFNQPQHF. The CDR3 region has the DNA TGTGCCAGCAGGCGGACAGGATTTAATCAGCCCCAGCATTTT.